One and the same sample provided the 26 T cell receptor beta chains below, sequenced in a study of T cells after yellow fever vaccination (dated by TCRdb to the late 2010s). This sample's treatment or condition label indicates: live attenuated yellow fever vaccine strain. Library method: 5' RACE. The data were produced on an Illumina NovaSeq 6000. TCRdb passed the public sequencing reads through fastp at Q25 and MiXCR, retaining productive beta sequences. Each record represents a unique CDR3 protein, reported with the most common genes and DNA among its rows. The table for this sample lists approximately 330,000 distinct CDR3 sequences; over 4% of them were counted only once. The ten largest clones take up 20% to 25% of the sample. Specimen: PBMCs, collected 5 days after the yellow fever booster vaccination. These TCRs come from a man between 18 and 29 years old who received the YFV17D yellow fever vaccine.

This clonotype has only a few counts. The chain links TRBV15 to TRBJ1-1; 9 bases agree with TRBD1. The germline CDR1 and CDR2 sequences are LNHNV and YYDKDF (reference sequence). The CDR3 spans 22 residues. J was trimmed by 1 base and V by 0 bases; bases with no gene match: 21. The CDR3 DNA reads as TGTGCCACCAGCAGAGATGGGGGGACGGGACAGGGTATAAGGTTGGGGAACACTGAAGCTTTCTTT. Translated: CATSRDGGTGQGIRLGNTEAFF.

This clonotype was observed many times. The chain is built from TRBV12-3 or TRBV12-4 and TRBJ1-3; no firm D call. V lost 0 bases and J 0 bases, leaving 9 bases between the germline ends. This CDR3 contains 16 residues. The CDR3 reads CASSLASSYSGNTIYF. As DNA, the CDR3 is TGTGCCAGCAGTTTAGCCAGCTCCTACTCTGGAAACACCATATATTTT.

This clonotype has ten or more counts. V usage is TRBV29-1 and J usage is TRBJ2-4, with D perhaps TRBD1 (5 bases). The CDR3 has 11 amino acids. Per germline, CDR1 SQVTM and CDR2 ANQGSEA. Deletions cut 2 bases from V and 6 bases from J, with 5 bases between. The CDR3 DNA is TGCAGCGTTGAAACAGGAAACATTCAGTACTTC. The encoded protein is CSVETGNIQYF.

The chain employs TRBV6-6 and TRBJ2-4; TRBD2 is a possible D gene (7 bases). CDR1 is MNHNY and CDR2 is SVGAGI in the germline V gene (reference sequence). V lost 2 bases, J lost 0 bases, and 23 bases lay in between. The CDR3 is 20 residues long. This CDR3 reads CASSYPVMGGAPLAKNIQYF. Here the CDR3 DNA reads TGTGCCAGCAGTTACCCAGTCATGGGGGGGGCGCCTCTAGCCAAAAACATTCAGTACTTC.

This chain's CDR3 is CASSLSVTEADTQYF. The DNA of the CDR3 is TGTGCCAGCAGCTTAAGCGTAACAGAGGCAGATACGCAGTATTTT. The gene calls are TRBV7-9 and TRBJ2-3; D is unresolved. The length of the CDR3 is 15 residues. V lost 2 bases and J 4 bases, leaving 13 bases between the germline ends. Germline V gene sequence: CDR1 SEHNR, CDR2 FQNEAQ (reference sequence). The full variable domain, with the rest looked up from reference TRBV7-9 and TRBJ2-3, is DTGVSQNPRHKITKRGQNVTFRCDPISEHNRLYWYRQTLGQGPEFLTYFQNEAQLEKSRLLSDRFSAERPKGSFSTLEIQRTEQGDSAMYLCASSLSVTEADTQYFGPGTRLTVL.

This clonotype was seen only a few times. The J gene is TRBJ2-5, the V gene TRBV29-1, with D possibly being TRBD2 (7 bases). Germline CDR1 reads SQVTM; CDR2 reads ANQGSEA. This CDR3 is built from 13 residues. The V gene lost 6 bases and the J gene lost 5 bases, with 16 bases spanning the gap. The CDR3 coding sequence is TGCAGCGTCCTATTGGGGGGGCAGGAGACCCAGTACTTC. Translating it yields CSVLLGGQETQYF.

This clonotype was detected ten times or more. A read error may produce the germline difference seen at one junction end. The chain uses TRBV27 and TRBJ1-1, with TRBD1 identical over 8 bases. The germline V gene encodes CDR1 MNHEY and CDR2 SMNVEV (reference sequence). The CDR3 extends over 16 amino acids. CDR3 nucleotide sequence: TGTGCCAGCAGCCCCGCCCGCCGGGACAGGAACACTGAAGCTTGCTTT. Its protein product is CASSPARRDRNTEACF.

This clonotype turned up a few times. The V gene is TRBV5-1, the J gene TRBJ2-5; either TRBD1 or TRBD2 may supply D (5 bases each). The ends were cut back, 4 bases at V and 7 bases at J, with 17 bases in the middle. Germline CDR1 SGHRS, CDR2 YFSETQ. The length of the CDR3 is 14 residues. The CDR3 loop reads CASSEGPSEWTQYF. CDR3 coding DNA: TGCGCCAGCAGCGAGGGACCTTCGGAATGGACCCAGTACTTC.

The chain has TRBV7-2 and TRBJ1-4; the D is unclear. CDR1 is SGHTA and CDR2 is FQGNSA in the germline V gene. The CDR3 contains 13 residues. V was clipped by 1 base and J by 7 bases, with 7 bases between them. CDR3 nucleotides: TGTGCCAGCAGCTTAGATTTTGGTGAAAAACTGTTTTTT. It is translated as CASSLDFGEKLFF.

This chain connects TRBV27 to TRBJ2-7; D gene uncertain. V was pared by 3 bases and J by 2 bases, with 8 bases between. Germline lookup yields CDR1 MNHEY and CDR2 SMNVEV (reference sequence). The CDR3 covers 13 residues. The CDR3 coding sequence is TGTGCCAGCAGTTTCACTGTAACCTACGAGCAGTACTTC. It specifies CASSFTVTYEQYF.

This clonotype was seen many times. V gene TRBV12-3 or TRBV12-4 combines with J gene TRBJ2-5, with 10 nucleotides matching TRBD2. The CDR3 length is 16 residues. The trim removed 2 bases at V and 0 bases at J, leaving 3 bases unmatched. This CDR3 reads CASSLHSGGYQETQYF. Here the CDR3 DNA reads TGTGCCAGCAGTTTACATAGCGGGGGGTACCAAGAGACCCAGTACTTC.

This clonotype was seen a few times. The V and J genes are TRBV12-3 or TRBV12-4 and TRBJ2-5, with no clear D. V lost 3 bases, J lost 0 bases, and 11 bases lay in between. This CDR3 is 15 amino acids long. The CDR3 region has the DNA TGTGCCAGCAGTTTCCAACCGACGTACCAAGAGACCCAGTACTTC. Translated: CASSFQPTYQETQYF.

This rearrangement joins TRBV20-1 to TRBJ1-3; D not certain. Germline V gives CDR1 DFQATT, CDR2 SNEGSKA (reference sequence). This CDR3 contains 13 residues. Trimming removed 7 bases at V and 2 bases at J, with 12 bases between. The CDR3 DNA sequence: TGCAGTGGGGCCATCCAGGCTGGAAACACCATATATTTT. This sequence encodes CSGAIQAGNTIYF.

This clonotype was observed a handful of times. This sequence joins TRBV24-1 and TRBJ2-5, with TRBD1 identical over 9 bases. Germline V gene sequence: CDR1 KGHDR, CDR2 SFDVKD. The junction had 10 bases not matched to a gene; V was cut back by 3 bases and J by 3 bases. The CDR3 consists of 17 residues. The CDR3 sequence is CATSDAVDRGWKETQYF. In DNA, the CDR3 is TGTGCCACCAGTGATGCCGTGGACAGGGGATGGAAAGAGACCCAGTACTTC.

The chain combines TRBV5-1 with TRBJ2-1, with 11 bases identical to TRBD2. From germline, CDR1 is SGHRS and CDR2 YFSETQ. The CDR3 runs to 16 residues. The J segment lost 6 bases and the V segment lost 6 bases, leaving 11 bases of the junction unmatched. CDR3 sequence: CASNLLSGGAANEQFF. In DNA form, the CDR3 reads TGCGCCAGCAACCTTCTTAGCGGGGGGGCGGCCAATGAGCAGTTCTTC.

This clonotype was seen ten or more times. The CDR3 loop is CASSPGGGAVNTEAFF. CDR3 nucleotide sequence: TGTGCCAGCAGCCCCGGGGGAGGGGCCGTGAACACTGAAGCTTTCTTT. The rearrangement links TRBV12-3 or TRBV12-4 to TRBJ1-1; D might be TRBD1 (5 bases). V gave up 6 bases and J gave up 0 bases, with 17 bases separating them. The CDR3 has 16 amino acids.

The genes are TRBV4-1 and TRBJ1-4, with D possibly TRBD1 on 6 matching bases. CDR3 length: 17 residues. V lost 4 bases and J 5 bases, leaving 20 bases between the germline ends. CDR1 and CDR2 from the germline V gene are MGHRA and YSYEKL. CDR3 coding DNA: TGCGCCAGCAGCCCGGAACGACAGCGAACAGGGAATGAAAAACTGTTTTTT. Translating gives CASSPERQRTGNEKLFF.

This clonotype appeared a few times. This sequence joins TRBV19 and TRBJ2-1; 8 nucleotides match TRBD2. Trimming at V came to 6 bases and at J to 8 bases, leaving 12 bases not matched to a gene. Germline CDR1 reads LNHDA; CDR2 reads SQIVND (reference sequence). This CDR3 is 15 amino acids long. CDR3 sequence (DNA): TGTGCCAGTAGCCCCGGGACTAGGGGGGTCGATGAGCAGTTCTTC. As protein: CASSPGTRGVDEQFF.

The chain couples TRBV14 to TRBJ1-2; no reliable D call. Trimming shortened V by 4 bases and J by 1 base, and 7 bases separated the two germline ends. The CDR3 extends over 13 amino acids. The germline gives CDR1 SGHDN, CDR2 FVKESK. The CDR3: CASSPRYNYGYTF. CDR3 sequence (DNA): TGTGCCAGCAGCCCCCGTTATAACTATGGCTACACCTTC.

The genes are TRBV2 and TRBJ2-1, with D maybe TRBD2 (5 bases). The germline gives CDR1 SNHLY, CDR2 FYNNEI. The CDR3 totals 16 residues. The V gene lost 4 bases and the J gene lost 3 bases, with 16 bases spanning the gap. The CDR3 nucleotides are TGTGCCAGCAGTGTGGTTGGAGGAGCCTTCTACAATGAGCAGTTCTTC. It yields the protein CASSVVGGAFYNEQFF.

This clonotype has ten or more counts. V usage is TRBV6-2 or TRBV6-3 and J usage is TRBJ2-5; D is uncertain. The germline V gene has CDR1 MNHEY and CDR2 SVGEGT. V was clipped by 2 bases and J by 2 bases, with 9 bases between them. The CDR3 is 14 amino acids. The DNA of the CDR3 is TGTGCCAGCAGTTACGGGCGTCTGCAAGAGACCCAGTACTTC. It is translated as CASSYGRLQETQYF.

There are a few counts of this clonotype. The V and J genes are TRBV6-6 and TRBJ2-5; TRBD1 might be the D (5 bases). The CDR3 covers 15 residues. In germline, CDR1 is MNHNY, CDR2 SVGAGI (reference sequence). V lost 5 bases and J lost 0, with 13 bases in between. The CDR3 sequence is CASSHLNRNQETQYF. CDR3 in DNA: TGTGCCAGCAGTCACCTAAACAGGAACCAAGAGACCCAGTACTTC.

The chain joins TRBV7-2 to TRBJ2-3; 9 bases line up with TRBD2. V lost 0 bases to trimming and J lost 0 bases; unmatched junction nucleotides: 4. The germline V gene has CDR1 SGHTA and CDR2 FQGNSA. The CDR3 has 17 amino acids. The CDR3 DNA follows: TGTGCCAGCAGCTTAGCGGCTAGCGGGGTTAGCACAGATACGCAGTATTTT. It specifies CASSLAASGVSTDTQYF.

This clonotype was counted between two and nine times. V gene TRBV7-2 combines with J gene TRBJ2-2, with 11 bases identical to TRBD2. Germline assignment: CDR1 SGHTA and CDR2 FQGNSA. This CDR3 region has 17 residues. J was trimmed by 7 bases and V by 5 bases; bases with no gene match: 12. CDR3 in DNA: TGTGCCAGCAGCGCAGACGTGACTAGCGGGAAGAGCGGGGAGCTGTTTTTT. Protein: CASSADVTSGKSGELFF.

This clonotype occurred many times. The rearrangement joins TRBV27 to TRBJ1-6; D unresolved. The CDR3 runs 15 residues. The V end was cut by 3 bases, the J end by 8 bases, with 14 bases between. The germline V gene has CDR1 MNHEY and CDR2 SMNVEV (reference sequence). CDR3 sequence reads: CASSLLGVNYSPLHF. CDR3 DNA: TGTGCCAGCAGTTTGCTCGGGGTGAACTATTCACCCCTCCACTTT.

A few counts support this clonotype. V and J are TRBV29-1 and TRBJ2-1; possibly TRBD2 for D (6 bases). CDR1 SQVTM and CDR2 ANQGSEA come from the germline V gene. CDR3 length: 15 residues. V was clipped by 6 bases and J by 4 bases, with 19 bases between them. The CDR3 coding sequence is TGCAGCGTGGGTTTTGGCGGGGAATCTTACAATGAGCAGTTCTTC. It specifies CSVGFGGESYNEQFF.